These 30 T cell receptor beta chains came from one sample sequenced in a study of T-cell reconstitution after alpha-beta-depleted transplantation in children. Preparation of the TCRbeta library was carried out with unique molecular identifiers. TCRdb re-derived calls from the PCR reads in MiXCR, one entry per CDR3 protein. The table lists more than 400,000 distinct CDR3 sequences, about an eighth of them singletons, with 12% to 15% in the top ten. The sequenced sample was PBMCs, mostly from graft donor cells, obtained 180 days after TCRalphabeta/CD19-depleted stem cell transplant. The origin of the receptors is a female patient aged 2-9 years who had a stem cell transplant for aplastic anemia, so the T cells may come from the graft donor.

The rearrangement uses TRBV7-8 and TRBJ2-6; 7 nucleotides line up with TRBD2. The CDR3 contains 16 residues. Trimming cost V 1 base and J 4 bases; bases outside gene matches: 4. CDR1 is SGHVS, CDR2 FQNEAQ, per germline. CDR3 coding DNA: TGTGCCAGCAGCTTAGTGGGGGGGAACGGGGCCAACGTCCTGACTTTC. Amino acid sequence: CASSLVGGNGANVLTF.

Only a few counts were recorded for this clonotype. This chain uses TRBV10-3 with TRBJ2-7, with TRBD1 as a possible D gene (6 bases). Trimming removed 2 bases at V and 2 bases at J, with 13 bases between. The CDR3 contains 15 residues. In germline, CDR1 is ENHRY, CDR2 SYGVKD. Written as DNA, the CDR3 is TGTGCCATCAGTGAGAGGGACACCGCTACCTACGAGCAGTACTTC. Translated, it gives CAISERDTATYEQYF.

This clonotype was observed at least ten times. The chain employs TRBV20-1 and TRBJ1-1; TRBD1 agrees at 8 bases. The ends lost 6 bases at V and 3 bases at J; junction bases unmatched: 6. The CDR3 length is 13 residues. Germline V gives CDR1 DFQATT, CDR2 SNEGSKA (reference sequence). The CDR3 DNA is TGCAGTGCCCACAGGGGGAGGGACACTGAAGCTTTCTTT. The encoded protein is CSAHRGRDTEAFF.

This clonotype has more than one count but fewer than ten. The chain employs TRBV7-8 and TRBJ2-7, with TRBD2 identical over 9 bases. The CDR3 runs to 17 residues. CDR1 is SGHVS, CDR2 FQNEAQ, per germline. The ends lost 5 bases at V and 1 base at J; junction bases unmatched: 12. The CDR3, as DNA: TGTGCCAGCAGCGAAAGACTAGCGGCCATTGCTTCCTACGAGCAGTACTTC. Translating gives CASSERLAAIASYEQYF.

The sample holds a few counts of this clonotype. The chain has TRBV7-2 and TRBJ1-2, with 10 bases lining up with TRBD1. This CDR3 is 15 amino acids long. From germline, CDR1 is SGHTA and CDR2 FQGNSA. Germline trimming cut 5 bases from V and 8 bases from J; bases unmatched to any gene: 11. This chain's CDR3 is CASSPKRQGAEGYTF. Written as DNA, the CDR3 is TGTGCCAGCAGCCCGAAACGACAGGGGGCGGAAGGCTACACCTTC.

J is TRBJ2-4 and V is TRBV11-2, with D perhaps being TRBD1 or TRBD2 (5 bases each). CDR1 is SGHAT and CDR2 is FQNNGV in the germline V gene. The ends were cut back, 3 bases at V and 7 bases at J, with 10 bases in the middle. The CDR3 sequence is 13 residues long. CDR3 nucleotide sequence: TGTGCCAGCAGCTTTTTGGGGGAGAACATTCAGTACTTC. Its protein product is CASSFLGENIQYF. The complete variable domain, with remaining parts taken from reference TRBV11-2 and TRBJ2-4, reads EAGVAQSPRYKIIEKRQSVAFWCNPISGHATLYWYQQILGQGPKLLIQFQNNGVVDDSQLPKDRFSAERLKGVDSTLKIQPAKLEDSAVYLCASSFLGENIQYFGAGTRLSVL.

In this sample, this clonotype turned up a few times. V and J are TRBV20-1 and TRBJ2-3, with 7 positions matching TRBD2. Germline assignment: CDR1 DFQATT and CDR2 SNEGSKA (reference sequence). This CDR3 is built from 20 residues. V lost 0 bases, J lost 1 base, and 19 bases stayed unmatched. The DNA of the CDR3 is TGCAGTGCTAGAGAATCGGCAGGCCCGGGAGGAACGGGCGGCACAGATACGCAGTATTTT. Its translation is CSARESAGPGGTGGTDTQYF.

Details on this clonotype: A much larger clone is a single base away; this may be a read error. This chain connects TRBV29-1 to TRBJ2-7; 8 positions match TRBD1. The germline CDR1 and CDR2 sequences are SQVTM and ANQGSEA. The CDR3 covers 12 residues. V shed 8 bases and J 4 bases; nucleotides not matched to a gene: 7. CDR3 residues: CSIGQGRYEQYF. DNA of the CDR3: TGCAGCATTGGACAGGGCAGGTACGAGCAGTACTTC.

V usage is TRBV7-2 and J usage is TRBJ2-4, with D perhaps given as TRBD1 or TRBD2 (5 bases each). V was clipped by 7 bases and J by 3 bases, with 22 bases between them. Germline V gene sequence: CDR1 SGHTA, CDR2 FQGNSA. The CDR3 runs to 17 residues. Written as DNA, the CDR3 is TGTGCCAGCATTAGAGAGGGACCTACCAGTAGCAAAAACATTCAGTACTTC. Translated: CASIREGPTSSKNIQYF.

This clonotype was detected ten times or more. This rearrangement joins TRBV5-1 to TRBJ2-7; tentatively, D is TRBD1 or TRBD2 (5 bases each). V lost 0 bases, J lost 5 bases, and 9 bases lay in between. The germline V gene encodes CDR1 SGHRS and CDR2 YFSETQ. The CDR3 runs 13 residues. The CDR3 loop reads CASSLGGVHEQYF. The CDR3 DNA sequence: TGCGCCAGCAGCTTGGGAGGGGTCCACGAGCAGTACTTC.

The CDR3 sequence is CASSQQTNRDRITDTQYF. In DNA form, the CDR3 reads TGCGCCAGCAGCCAGCAAACCAACCGGGACAGGATCACAGATACGCAGTATTTT. The genes are TRBV4-3 and TRBJ2-3; 8 bases fit TRBD1. The CDR3 covers 18 residues. V trimming: 3 bases; J trimming: 2 bases; junction bases outside the gene matches: 13. Germline loops: CDR1 LGHNA, CDR2 YSLEER.

CDR3 nucleotides: TGTGCCATCAGTGAGTCGAAACGGATAGGGGCTTTCTTT. Translated: CAISESKRIGAFF. The chain uses TRBV10-3 and TRBJ1-1; no reliable D call. V lost 0 bases and J lost 11, with 13 bases in between. This CDR3 region has 13 residues. The germline CDR1 and CDR2 sequences are ENHRY and SYGVKD.

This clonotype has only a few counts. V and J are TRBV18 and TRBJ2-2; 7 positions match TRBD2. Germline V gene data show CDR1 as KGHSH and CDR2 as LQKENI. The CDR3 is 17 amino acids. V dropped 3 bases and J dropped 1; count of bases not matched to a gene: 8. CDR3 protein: CASSPIGGGGNTGELFF. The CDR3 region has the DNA TGTGCCAGCTCACCGATCGGCGGGGGAGGGAACACCGGGGAGCTGTTTTTT.

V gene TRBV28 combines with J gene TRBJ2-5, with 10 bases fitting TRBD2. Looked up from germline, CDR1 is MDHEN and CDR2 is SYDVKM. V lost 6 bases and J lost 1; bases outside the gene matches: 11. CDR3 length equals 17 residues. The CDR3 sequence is CASSPGPSGRAQETQYF. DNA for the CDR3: TGTGCCAGCAGCCCGGGGCCCAGCGGGAGGGCCCAAGAGACCCAGTACTTC.

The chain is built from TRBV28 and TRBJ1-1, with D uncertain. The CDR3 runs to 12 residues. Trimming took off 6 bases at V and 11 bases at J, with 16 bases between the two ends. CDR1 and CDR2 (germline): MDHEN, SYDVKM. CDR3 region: CASSLGSTGAFF. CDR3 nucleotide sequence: TGTGCCAGCAGCTTAGGGTCGACCGGGGCTTTCTTT.

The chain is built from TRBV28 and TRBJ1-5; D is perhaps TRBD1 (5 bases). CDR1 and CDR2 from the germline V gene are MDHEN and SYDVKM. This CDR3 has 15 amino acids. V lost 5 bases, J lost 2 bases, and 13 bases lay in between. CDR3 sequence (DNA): TGTGCCAGCAGTATCGGACAACCGGGCAATCAGCCCCAGCATTTT. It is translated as CASSIGQPGNQPQHF.

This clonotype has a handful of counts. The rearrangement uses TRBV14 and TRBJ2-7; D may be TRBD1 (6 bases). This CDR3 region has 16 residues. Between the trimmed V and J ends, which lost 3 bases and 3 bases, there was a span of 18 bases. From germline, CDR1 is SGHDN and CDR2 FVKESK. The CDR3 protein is CASSHLGASPIYEQYV. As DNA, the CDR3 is TGTGCCAGCAGCCATTTGGGGGCGTCACCAATCTACGAGCAGTACGTC.

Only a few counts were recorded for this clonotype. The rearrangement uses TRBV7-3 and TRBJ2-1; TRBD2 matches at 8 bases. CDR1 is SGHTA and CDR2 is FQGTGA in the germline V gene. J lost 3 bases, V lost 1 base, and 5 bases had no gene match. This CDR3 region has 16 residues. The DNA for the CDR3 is TGTGCCAGCAGCTTAATGGCTAGCGGGTTCTACAATGAGCAGTTCTTC. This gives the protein CASSLMASGFYNEQFF.

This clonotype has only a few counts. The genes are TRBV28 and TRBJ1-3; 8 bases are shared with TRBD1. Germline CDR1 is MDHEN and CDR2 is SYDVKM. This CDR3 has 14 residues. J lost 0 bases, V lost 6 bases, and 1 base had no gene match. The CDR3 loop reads CASRGQVSGNTIYF. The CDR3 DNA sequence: TGTGCCAGCAGGGGACAGGTCTCTGGAAACACCATATATTTT.

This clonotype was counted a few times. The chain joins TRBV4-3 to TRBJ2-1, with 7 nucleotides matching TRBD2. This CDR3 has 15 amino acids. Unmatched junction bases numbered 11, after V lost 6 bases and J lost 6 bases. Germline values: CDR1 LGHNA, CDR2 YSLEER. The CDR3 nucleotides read TGCGCCAGCAGGAGGGTGGGAGGGCCCTCCAATGAGCAGTTCTTC. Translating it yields CASRRVGGPSNEQFF.

The DNA of the CDR3 is TGCAGTGCTAGACCATCGACGGGGGGCGGGGAGCTGTTTTTT. Protein: CSARPSTGGGELFF. This chain links TRBV20-1 with TRBJ2-2, with 7 bases lining up with TRBD2. Trimming at V came to 2 bases and at J to 7 bases, leaving 7 bases not matched to a gene. CDR1 DFQATT and CDR2 SNEGSKA come from the germline V gene (reference sequence). CDR3 length: 14 residues.

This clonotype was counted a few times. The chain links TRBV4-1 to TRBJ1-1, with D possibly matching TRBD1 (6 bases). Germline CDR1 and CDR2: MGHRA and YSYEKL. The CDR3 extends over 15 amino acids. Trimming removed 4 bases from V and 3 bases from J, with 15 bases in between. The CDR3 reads CASSPVQGPDTEAFF. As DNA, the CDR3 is TGCGCCAGCAGCCCAGTCCAGGGGCCGGACACTGAAGCTTTCTTT.

This chain's CDR3 is CASTREILSYNEQFF. In DNA form, the CDR3 reads TGTGCCAGCACCCGCGAAATCCTCTCCTACAATGAGCAGTTCTTC. The rearrangement uses TRBV28 and TRBJ2-1, with D uncertain. The CDR3 runs to 15 residues. Trimming pared 7 bases from V and 0 bases from J, leaving 13 bases between. Per the germline V gene, CDR1 is MDHEN and CDR2 is SYDVKM.

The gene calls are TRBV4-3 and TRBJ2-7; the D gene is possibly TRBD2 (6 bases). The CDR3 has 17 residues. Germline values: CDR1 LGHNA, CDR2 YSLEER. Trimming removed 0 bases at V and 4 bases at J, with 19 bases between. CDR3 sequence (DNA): TGCGCCAGCAGCCAAGAGCGGGGTGGTGGGAGCGGGTACGAGCAGTACTTC. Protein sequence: CASSQERGGGSGYEQYF.

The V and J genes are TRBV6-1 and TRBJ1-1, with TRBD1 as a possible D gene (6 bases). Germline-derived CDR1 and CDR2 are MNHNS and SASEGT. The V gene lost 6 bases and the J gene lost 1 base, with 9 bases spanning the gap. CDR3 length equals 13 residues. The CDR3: CASSTGTNTEAFF. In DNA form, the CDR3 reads TGTGCCAGCAGCACAGGGACGAACACTGAAGCTTTCTTT.

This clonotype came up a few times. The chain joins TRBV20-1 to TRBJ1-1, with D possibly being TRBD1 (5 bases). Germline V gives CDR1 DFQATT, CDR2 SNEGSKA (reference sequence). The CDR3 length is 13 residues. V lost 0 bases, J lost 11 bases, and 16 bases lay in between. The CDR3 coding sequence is TGCAGTGCTAGAGATATGGGGGGACCTGTGGCTTTCTTT. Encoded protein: CSARDMGGPVAFF.

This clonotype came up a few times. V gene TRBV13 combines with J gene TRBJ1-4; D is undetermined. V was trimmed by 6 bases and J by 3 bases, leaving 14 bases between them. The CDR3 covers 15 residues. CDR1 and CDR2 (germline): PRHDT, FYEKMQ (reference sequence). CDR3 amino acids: CASSREGKANEKLFF. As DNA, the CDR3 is TGTGCCAGCAGTCGGGAGGGAAAGGCTAATGAAAAACTGTTTTTT. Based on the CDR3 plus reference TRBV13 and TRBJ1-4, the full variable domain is AAGVIQSPRHLIKEKRETATLKCYPIPRHDTVYWYQQGPGQDPQFLISFYEKMQSDKGSIPDRFSAQQFSDYHSELNMSSLELGDSALYFCASSREGKANEKLFFGSGTQLSVL.

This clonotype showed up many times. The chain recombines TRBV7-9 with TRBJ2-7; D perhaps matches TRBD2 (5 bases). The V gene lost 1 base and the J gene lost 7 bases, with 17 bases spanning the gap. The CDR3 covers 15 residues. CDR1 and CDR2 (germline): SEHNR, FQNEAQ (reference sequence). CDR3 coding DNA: TGTGCCAGCAGCTTAGAGCGGAATGGTGGTTGGGAGCAGTACTTC. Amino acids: CASSLERNGGWEQYF. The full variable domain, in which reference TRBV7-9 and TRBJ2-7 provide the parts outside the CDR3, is DTGVSQNPRHKITKRGQNVTFRCDPISEHNRLYWYRQTLGQGPEFLTYFQNEAQLEKSRLLSDRFSAERPKGSFSTLEIQRTEQGDSAMYLCASSLERNGGWEQYFGPGTRLTVT.

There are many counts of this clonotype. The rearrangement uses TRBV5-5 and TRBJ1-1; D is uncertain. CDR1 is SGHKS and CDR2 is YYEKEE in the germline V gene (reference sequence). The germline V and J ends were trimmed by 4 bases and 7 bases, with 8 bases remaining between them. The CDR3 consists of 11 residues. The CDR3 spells CASSGSGEAFF. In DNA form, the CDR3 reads TGTGCCAGCAGCGGTAGTGGTGAAGCTTTCTTT.

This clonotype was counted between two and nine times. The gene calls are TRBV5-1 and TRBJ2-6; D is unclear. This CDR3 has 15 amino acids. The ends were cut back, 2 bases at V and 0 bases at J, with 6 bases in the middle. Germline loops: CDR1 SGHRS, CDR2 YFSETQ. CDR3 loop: CASSFGYSGANVLTF. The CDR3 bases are TGCGCCAGCAGCTTTGGGTACTCTGGGGCCAACGTCCTGACTTTC.